This T cell receptor beta chain originates from a study of T cell responses to AZD1222 COVID-19 vaccine. General study points: Only six or seven AZD1222 recipients were seropositive at baseline. Donors were largely white British and mainly female; clonal diversity was possibly underestimated.

With 1 base removed from V and 1 base from J, the gap between germline ends came to 2 bases. This CDR3 has 13 amino acids. Germline V gene data show CDR1 as LGHDT and CDR2 as YNNKEL (reference sequence). The protocol was immunoSEQ multiplex PCR, while the TCRdb copy is restricted to in-frame clones and leaves out a portion. The table shows tens of thousands of clones, with roughly 87% occurring only once. A word on this clone: The antigen is undetermined.

V usage is TRBV3-1 (or the pseudogene TRBV3-2) and J usage is TRBJ1-5; D gene ambiguous. The sample in question was peripheral blood, obtained on day 0 of AZD1222 vaccination. The clonotype originates from an adult in good health. The CDR3 DNA reads as TGTGCCAGCAGCCAAGGGAGCAATCAGCCCCAGCATTTT. This sequence encodes CASSQGSNQPQHF.